Below, 21 T cell receptor beta chains from the same sample are listed, as sequenced in a study of shared clonotypes between healthy human individuals. Assay: immunoSEQ multiplex PCR; the TCRdb copy retains only in-frame clones and omits some. Among millions of clones listed, about 92% were seen once. CD8 cells regarded as naive lacked CD45RO, were positively chosen for CCR7, and omitted terminally differentiated effector memory CD45RA+ cells. The specimen sequenced was naive CD8+ T cells from PBMCs. These receptors all come from a young man in good health. Some clones in this sample may be carry-over from other donors' samples.

The rearrangement uses TRBV7-9 and TRBJ1-5; D is ambiguous. The CDR3 consists of 14 residues. The germline CDR1 and CDR2 sequences are SEHNR and FQNEAQ (reference sequence). V lost 4 bases and J lost 2, with 9 bases in between. The CDR3 sequence: CASSSSWGNQPQHF. The CDR3 DNA sequence: TGTGCCAGCAGCTCCTCTTGGGGCAATCAGCCCCAGCATTTT.

The chain uses TRBV7-2 and TRBJ2-7; 14 nucleotides line up with TRBD2. The germline V gene has CDR1 SGHTA and CDR2 FQGNSA. V gave up 2 bases and J gave up 5 bases; unmatched junction bases: 8. This CDR3 spans 17 amino acids. The CDR3 loop is CASSLRLAGGRGNEQYF. DNA for the CDR3: TGTGCCAGCAGCTTAAGACTAGCGGGAGGGCGAGGTAACGAGCAGTACTTC.

Comments on this clone: Other DNA variants within this sample encode the same CDR3. This sequence joins TRBV7-9 and TRBJ1-3, with no clear D. This CDR3 comprises 14 residues. Trimming took off 3 bases at V and 4 bases at J, with 10 bases between the two ends. The germline V gene has CDR1 SEHNR and CDR2 FQNEAQ (reference sequence). CDR3 nucleotides: TGTGCCAGCAGCTTTCTTCTCTCCGGAAACACCATATATTTT. It codes for CASSFLLSGNTIYF.

The chain employs TRBV29-1 and TRBJ2-1; either TRBD1 or TRBD2 may fit D (5 bases each). This CDR3 is 15 amino acids long. The V end was cut by 4 bases, the J end by 0 bases, with 13 bases between. Looked up from germline, CDR1 is SQVTM and CDR2 is ANQGSEA. In DNA, the CDR3 is TGCAGCGTTGGGAGGACATCGAGCTCCTACAATGAGCAGTTCTTC. As protein: CSVGRTSSSYNEQFF.

The chain recombines TRBV19 with TRBJ2-1; 7 positions match TRBD1. The CDR3 has 16 residues. V shed 3 bases, J shed 1 base, and the junction held 6 bases outside the gene matches. Germline CDR1 and CDR2: LNHDA and SQIVND (reference sequence). CDR3 bases: TGTGCCAGTAGTATTTGGGCAGGGGGATCCTACAATGAGCAGTTCTTC. Protein: CASSIWAGGSYNEQFF.

The chain carries TRBV13 and TRBJ2-7; 10 bases map to TRBD1. The V gene's germline CDR1 is PRHDT and CDR2 FYEKMQ (reference sequence). V was pared by 5 bases and J by 3 bases, with 7 bases of the junction left unmatched. The CDR3 length is 15 residues. CDR3: CASSRGGQGFYEQYF. CDR3 bases: TGTGCCAGCAGCCGAGGGGGACAGGGGTTCTACGAGCAGTACTTC.

The CDR3 sequence: CATSSGPNTDTQYF. The CDR3 nucleotides read TGTGCCACCAGCTCCGGTCCCAACACAGATACGCAGTATTTT. The rearrangement joins TRBV15 to TRBJ2-3; no clear D gene. Per germline, CDR1 LNHNV and CDR2 YYDKDF (reference sequence). This CDR3 contains 14 residues. The V end was cut by 5 bases, the J end by 2 bases, with 11 bases between.

This clone was seen once. The CDR3, as DNA: TGTGCCAGCAGCGTAGGGCACGGAGGGTACGAGCAGTACTTC. As protein: CASSVGHGGYEQYF. The V call is TRBV9, the J call TRBJ2-7, with a possible D match to TRBD2 (6 bases). V was pared by 0 bases and J by 4 bases, with 11 bases between. This CDR3 region has 14 residues. Per the germline V gene, CDR1 is SGDLS and CDR2 is YYNGEE.

V and J are TRBV28 and TRBJ2-3, with unresolved D. The CDR3 is 14 residues long. V shed 7 bases and J shed 3 bases, with 14 bases lying between them. In germline, CDR1 is MDHEN, CDR2 SYDVKM. Here the CDR3 DNA reads TGTGCCAGCATCCCAACAGTCGTGACAGATACGCAGTATTTT. This translates into CASIPTVVTDTQYF.

This chain uses TRBV7-2 with TRBJ2-7, with TRBD2 matching over 12 bases. J lost 5 bases, V lost 3 bases, and 2 bases had no gene match. The germline CDR1 and CDR2 sequences are SGHTA and FQGNSA. This CDR3 is built from 14 residues. CDR3 in amino acids: CASSLLAGGDEQYF. The CDR3 coding sequence is TGTGCCAGCAGCTTGCTAGCGGGAGGGGACGAGCAGTACTTC.

J is TRBJ2-3 and V is TRBV11-2, with 8 bases identical to TRBD2. V lost 6 bases to trimming and J lost 6 bases; unmatched junction nucleotides: 14. This CDR3 has 16 amino acids. CDR1 SGHAT and CDR2 FQNNGV come from the germline V gene. This CDR3 reads CASSRLTSARGDTQYF. The CDR3 bases are TGTGCCAGCAGTCGTTTGACTAGCGCGAGAGGGGATACGCAGTATTTT.

V gene TRBV30 combines with J gene TRBJ2-3; 7 bases line up with TRBD1. Trimming cost V 1 base and J 0 bases; bases outside gene matches: 1. Germline CDR1 and CDR2: GTSNPN and SVGIG (reference sequence). The CDR3 spans 14 residues. The CDR3 DNA is TGTGCCTGGAGTGGGACAGGTAGCACAGATACGCAGTATTTT. Encoded protein: CAWSGTGSTDTQYF.

The genes are TRBV6-6 and TRBJ2-7, with D possibly called TRBD1 or TRBD2 (5 bases each). Trimming removed 7 bases from V and 5 bases from J, with 15 bases in between. Germline V gene lookup returns CDR1 MNHNY and CDR2 SVGAGI (reference sequence). The CDR3 is made up of 13 amino acids. CDR3 protein: CASTEGSRDEQYF. CDR3 DNA: TGTGCCAGCACCGAGGGGTCTCGCGACGAGCAGTACTTC.

This clone was observed a single time. This rearrangement joins TRBV4-1 to TRBJ2-1; 7 bases match TRBD1. The CDR3 runs to 18 residues. V trimming: 0 bases; J trimming: 3 bases; junction bases outside the gene matches: 11. CDR1 MGHRA and CDR2 YSYEKL come from the germline V gene. CDR3 residues: CASSQDSLGQRYYNEQFF. The CDR3 DNA sequence: TGCGCCAGCAGCCAAGATTCTTTGGGACAGAGATACTACAATGAGCAGTTCTTC.

Concerning this clone itself: The same CDR3 arises from other DNA sequences in this sample as well. This rearrangement joins TRBV5-1 to TRBJ2-7; TRBD1 matches 10 bases. The CDR3 is 14 amino acids. CDR1 SGHRS and CDR2 YFSETQ come from the germline V gene. The V gene end was trimmed by 2 bases and the J gene end by 3 bases; junction bases not matched to a gene: 2. In DNA, the CDR3 is TGCGCCAGCAGCTTTAGGGACAGGGGCTACGAGCAGTACTTC. It translates to CASSFRDRGYEQYF.

The chain employs TRBV5-4 and TRBJ2-7; 9 bases are a match to TRBD1. The CDR3 is 15 residues long. V lost 3 bases, J lost 5 bases, and 9 bases stayed unmatched. Germline CDR1 reads SGHNT; CDR2 reads YYREEE (reference sequence). The CDR3 DNA reads TGTGCCAGCAGCTCACCGGGACAGGGTGCCCACGAGCAGTACTTC. It specifies CASSSPGQGAHEQYF.

The rearrangement uses TRBV7-6 and TRBJ1-5, with 7 positions matching TRBD1. J was trimmed by 4 bases and V by 5 bases; bases with no gene match: 11. The CDR3 covers 16 residues. Germline CDR1 SGHVS, CDR2 FNYEAQ. The CDR3 coding sequence is TGTGCCAGCAGCCCATTCCCGCGACAGGGAAATCAGCCCCAGCATTTT. It encodes CASSPFPRQGNQPQHF.

The chain joins TRBV10-3 to TRBJ2-4; 8 bases align to TRBD1. With V trimmed by 5 bases and J by 0 bases, 3 bases remained unmatched. The V gene's germline CDR1 is ENHRY and CDR2 SYGVKD. The CDR3 extends over 15 amino acids. The CDR3 nucleotides read TGTGCCATCAGTAAACAGGGGGAAGCCAAAAACATTCAGTACTTC. Translated: CAISKQGEAKNIQYF.

This chain links TRBV5-6 with TRBJ2-2, with TRBD2 identical over 8 bases. V lost 1 base, J lost 4 bases, and 6 bases stayed unmatched. The CDR3 spans 16 residues. CDR1 and CDR2 (germline): SGHDT, YYEEEE. CDR3 coding DNA: TGTGCCAGCAGCTTGATCCGGGCGGGGGGCACCGGGGAGCTGTTTTTT. This translates into CASSLIRAGGTGELFF.

The chain has TRBV4-1 and TRBJ2-6, with D tentatively TRBD2 (5 bases). CDR3 length: 20 residues. Germline-derived CDR1 and CDR2 are MGHRA and YSYEKL. V was trimmed by 0 bases and J by 4 bases, leaving 22 bases between them. The CDR3 DNA reads as TGCGCCAGCAGCCAAGATTCGGGGATCTCTATAGGGTTGGGGGCCAACGTCCTGACTTTC. Translated: CASSQDSGISIGLGANVLTF.

This chain joins TRBV28 and TRBJ1-1, with 8 bases aligning to TRBD1. Germline loops: CDR1 MDHEN, CDR2 SYDVKM. The CDR3 loop spans 15 amino acids. V dropped 6 bases and J dropped 6; count of bases not matched to a gene: 12. The CDR3 loop is CASSLRGTGRPEAFF. In nucleotides, the CDR3 is TGTGCCAGCAGCCTTCGCGGGACAGGAAGGCCTGAAGCTTTCTTT.